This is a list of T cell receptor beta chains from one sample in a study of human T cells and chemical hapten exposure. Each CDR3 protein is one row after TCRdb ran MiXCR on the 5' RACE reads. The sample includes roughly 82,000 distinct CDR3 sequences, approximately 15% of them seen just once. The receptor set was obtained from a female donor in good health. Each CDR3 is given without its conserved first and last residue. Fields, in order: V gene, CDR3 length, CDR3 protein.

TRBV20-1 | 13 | SAEIRDRGLNEQF
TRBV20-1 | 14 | SAKDYRASTNEKLF
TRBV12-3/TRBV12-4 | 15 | ASSPSTGKTDRATQY
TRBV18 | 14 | ASSRGQGGSNYGYT
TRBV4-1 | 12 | ASSPYSGSGELF
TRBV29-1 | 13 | SVEPYRDRVTEAF
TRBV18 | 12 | ASSPPGRQETQY
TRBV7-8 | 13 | ASSLRDRPDYGYT
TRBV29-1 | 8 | SVGEYEQY
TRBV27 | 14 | ASRNLGGSNAYEQY
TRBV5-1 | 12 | ASSLSNGQETQY
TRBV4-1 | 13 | ASSQPTSGAYEQY
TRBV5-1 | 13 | ASSLSGVSNQPQH
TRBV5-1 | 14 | ASSLEGVGSNYEQY
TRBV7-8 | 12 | ASRNRDGNEKLF
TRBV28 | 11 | ASSEGWNTEAF